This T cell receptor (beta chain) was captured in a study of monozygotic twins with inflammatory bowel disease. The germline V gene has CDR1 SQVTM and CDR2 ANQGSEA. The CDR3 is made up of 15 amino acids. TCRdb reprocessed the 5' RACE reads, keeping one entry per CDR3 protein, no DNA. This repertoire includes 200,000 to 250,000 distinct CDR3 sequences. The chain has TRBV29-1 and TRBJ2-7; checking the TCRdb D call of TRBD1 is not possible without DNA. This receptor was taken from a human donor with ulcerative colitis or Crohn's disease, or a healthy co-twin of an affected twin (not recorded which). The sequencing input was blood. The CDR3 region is CSVELSGQALNEQYF.